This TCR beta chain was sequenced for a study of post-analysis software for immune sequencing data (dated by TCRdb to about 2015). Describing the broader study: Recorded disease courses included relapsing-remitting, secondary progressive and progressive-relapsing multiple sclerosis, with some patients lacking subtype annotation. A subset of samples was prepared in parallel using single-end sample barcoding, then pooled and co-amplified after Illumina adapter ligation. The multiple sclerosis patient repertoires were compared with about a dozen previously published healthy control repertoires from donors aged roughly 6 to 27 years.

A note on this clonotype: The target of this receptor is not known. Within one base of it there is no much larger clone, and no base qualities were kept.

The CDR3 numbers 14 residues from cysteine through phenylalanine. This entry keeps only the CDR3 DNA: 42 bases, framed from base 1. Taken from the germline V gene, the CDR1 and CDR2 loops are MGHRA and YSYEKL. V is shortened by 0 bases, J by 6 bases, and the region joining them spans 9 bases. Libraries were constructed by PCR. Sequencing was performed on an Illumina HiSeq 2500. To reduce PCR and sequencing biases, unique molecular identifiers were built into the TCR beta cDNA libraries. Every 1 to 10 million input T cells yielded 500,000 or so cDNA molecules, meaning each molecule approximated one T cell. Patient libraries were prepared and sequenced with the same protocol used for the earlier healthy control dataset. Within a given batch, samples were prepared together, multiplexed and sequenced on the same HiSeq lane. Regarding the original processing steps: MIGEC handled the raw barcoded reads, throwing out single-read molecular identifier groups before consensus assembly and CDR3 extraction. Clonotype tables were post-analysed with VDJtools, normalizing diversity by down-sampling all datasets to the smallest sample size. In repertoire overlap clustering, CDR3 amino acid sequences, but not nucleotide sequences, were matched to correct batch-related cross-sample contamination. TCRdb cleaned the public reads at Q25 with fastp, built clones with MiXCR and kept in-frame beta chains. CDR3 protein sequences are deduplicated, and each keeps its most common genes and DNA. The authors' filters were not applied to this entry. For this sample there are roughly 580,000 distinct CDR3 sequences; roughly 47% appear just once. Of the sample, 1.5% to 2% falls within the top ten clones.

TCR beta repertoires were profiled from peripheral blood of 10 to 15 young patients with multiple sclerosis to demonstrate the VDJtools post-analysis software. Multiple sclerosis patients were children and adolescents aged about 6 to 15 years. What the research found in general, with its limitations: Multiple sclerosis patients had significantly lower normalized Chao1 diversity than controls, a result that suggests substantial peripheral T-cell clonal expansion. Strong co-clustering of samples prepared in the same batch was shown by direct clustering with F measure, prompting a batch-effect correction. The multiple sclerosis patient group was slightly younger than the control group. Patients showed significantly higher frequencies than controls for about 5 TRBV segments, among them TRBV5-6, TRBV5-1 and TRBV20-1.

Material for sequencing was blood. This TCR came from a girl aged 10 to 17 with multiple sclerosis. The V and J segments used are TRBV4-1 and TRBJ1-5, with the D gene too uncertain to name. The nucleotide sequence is TGCGCCAGCAGCCAAGATAATAGGGTTCAGCCCCAGCATTTT. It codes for CASSQDNRVQPQHF.